These T cell receptor beta chains were read from a single sample in a study of a mutant IDH1 vaccine in newly diagnosed glioma. Assay used: immunoSEQ multiplex PCR; TCRdb lists only in-frame clones, some missing. The profile shows roughly 19,000 clones, roughly four fifths of them singletons. No antigen has been assigned to these receptors. Here the sequenced sample was PBMCs, taken from a glioma patient whose treatment included an IDH1 peptide vaccine. These receptors were obtained from a man aged 25 to 40 with glioma. The CDR3 runs from the conserved cysteine through the conserved F or W. D genes are given only for firm matches. A row's size may be missing; if present it is once, few, many or a size class.

j_call v_call d_call clone_size cdr3_aa cdr3_nt
TRBJ2-7 TRBV5-4 TRBD2 NA CASSRTSGTSYEQYF TGTGCCAGCAGCCGGACTAGCGGGACCTCCTACGAGCAGTACTTC
TRBJ1-1 TRBV5-6 NA once CASSPQGWRTEAFF TGTGCCAGCAGCCCCCAGGGATGGAGAACTGAAGCTTTCTTT
TRBJ2-2 TRBV27 NA once CAIRRQLNTGELFF TGTGCGATAAGGCGACAACTCAACACCGGGGAGCTGTTTTTT
TRBJ2-7 TRBV7-9 TRBD2 NA CASSPGTSGRYEQYF TGTGCCAGCAGCCCCGGGACTAGCGGGCGCTACGAGCAGTACTTC
TRBJ2-1 TRBV4-1 NA once CASSSLMGIGSSYNEQFF TGCGCCAGCAGTTCCCTGATGGGGATAGGAAGCTCCTACAATGAGCAGTTCTTC
TRBJ1-1 TRBV6-4 NA NA CASSYLRGTEAFF TGTGCCAGCAGTTACCTTCGGGGAACTGAAGCTTTCTTT
TRBJ2-7 TRBV10-3 TRBD1 NA CAISRGTGGTYEQYF TGTGCCATCAGTCGAGGGACAGGGGGCACCTACGAGCAGTACTTC
TRBJ2-1 TRBV19 NA NA CASSIAGLPNVEQFF TGTGCCAGTAGTATAGCGGGACTGCCCAATGTGGAGCAGTTCTTC
TRBJ1-3 TRBV5-8 NA few CASSFGGLSGNTIYF TGTGCCAGCAGCTTTGGGGGCCTCTCTGGAAACACCATATATTTT
TRBJ2-4 TRBV15 TRBD1 NA CATSRERGRRDIQYF TGTGCCACCAGCAGAGAGAGGGGGCGCAGGGACATTCAGTACTTC
TRBJ2-7 TRBV27 NA NA CASSQPAPFIEQYF TGTGCCAGCAGCCAACCGGCCCCCTTTATCGAGCAGTACTTC
TRBJ1-2 TRBV6-1 TRBD1 NA CASSPGQGPGYTF TGTGCCAGCAGCCCGGGACAGGGTCCCGGCTACACCTTC
TRBJ1-5 TRBV27 NA NA CASSPTAGKGNQPQHF TGTGCCAGCAGCCCCACGGCGGGGAAGGGCAATCAGCCCCAGCATTTT
TRBJ2-7 TRBV7-2 TRBD1 NA CASSQQGRGEQYF TGTGCCAGCAGCCAACAGGGGAGAGGGGAGCAGTACTTC
TRBJ2-3 TRBV7-2 NA few CASSLAQSTDTQYF TGTGCCAGCAGCTTAGCGCAGAGCACAGATACGCAGTATTTT
TRBJ2-2 TRBV5-4 TRBD1 NA CASSFRGQGELFF TGTGCCAGCAGCTTCAGGGGGCAGGGGGAGCTGTTTTTT
TRBJ1-1 TRBV6-6 TRBD1 NA CASSSDRATEAFF TGTGCCAGCAGTTCCGACAGGGCGACTGAAGCTTTCTTT
TRBJ2-2 TRBV7-6 TRBD2 NA CASSPRTSGRALGTGELFF TGTGCCAGCAGCCCGCGGACTAGCGGGAGGGCCTTGGGCACCGGGGAGCTGTTTTTT
TRBJ2-2 TRBV2 NA NA CASSAVAAGRGRELFF TGTGCCAGCAGTGCCGTAGCGGCGGGACGGGGGCGGGAGCTGTTTTTT
TRBJ2-1 TRBV19 NA NA CASNRGDSYNEQFF TGTGCCAGCAATAGAGGCGACTCCTACAATGAGCAGTTCTTC
TRBJ1-1 TRBV6-1 NA NA CASSPQRLNTEAFF TGTGCCAGCAGCCCCCAGCGCTTGAACACTGAAGCTTTCTTT
TRBJ1-1 TRBV5-4 NA once CASSPWGGQTEAFF TGTGCCAGCAGCCCTTGGGGAGGGCAGACTGAAGCTTTCTTT
TRBJ2-3 TRBV20-1 NA NA CSPDRADTQYF TGCAGCCCGGACCGCGCAGATACGCAGTATTTT
TRBJ1-1 TRBV5-1 TRBD1 NA CASSVGQGGTEAFF TGCGCCAGCAGCGTGGGACAGGGCGGCACTGAAGCTTTCTTT
TRBJ2-5 TRBV2 NA NA CASLQRARETQYF TGTGCCAGCTTACAGCGAGCACGGGAGACCCAGTACTTC
TRBJ2-7 TRBV6-5 TRBD1 NA CASSYPGTGGYEQYF TGTGCCAGCAGTTACCCCGGGACAGGGGGCTACGAGCAGTACTTC
TRBJ2-1 TRBV28 TRBD2 NA CASRLAGGPKNEQFF TGTGCCAGCAGGTTAGCGGGAGGGCCGAAGAATGAGCAGTTCTTC
TRBJ2-1 TRBV6-5 TRBD2 once CASSYGSGRDKGEQFF TGTGCCAGCAGTTACGGTAGCGGGAGGGATAAGGGTGAGCAGTTCTTC
TRBJ2-2 TRBV19 NA few CASSIRPGNTGELFF TGTGCCAGTAGTATACGCCCAGGAAACACCGGGGAGCTGTTTTTT
TRBJ2-3 TRBV9 TRBD2 few CASSVDGRVAGATDTQYF TGTGCCAGCAGCGTAGACGGGAGGGTAGCGGGTGCCACAGATACGCAGTATTTT
TRBJ2-7 TRBV4-1 TRBD1 NA CASSQGQGSYEQYF TGCGCCAGCAGCCAGGGACAGGGTTCCTACGAGCAGTACTTC
TRBJ1-1 TRBV30 NA NA CAWSEGQGALNTEAFF TGTGCCTGGAGTGAGGGGCAGGGCGCTTTGAACACTGAAGCTTTCTTT
TRBJ2-7 TRBV30 NA NA CAWSPGIYEQYF TGTGCCTGGAGTCCCGGGATCTACGAGCAGTACTTC
TRBJ2-3 TRBV6-5 TRBD2 NA CASRPKGLGGDTQYF TGTGCCAGCAGACCAAAGGGACTAGGCGGGGATACGCAGTATTTT
TRBJ2-7 TRBV5-1 TRBD1 NA CASSPRQGSYEQYF TGCGCCAGCAGCCCACGACAGGGGTCCTACGAGCAGTACTTC
TRBJ2-7 TRBV25-1 NA once CASSESYEQYF TGTGCCAGCAGTGAGTCTTACGAGCAGTACTTC
TRBJ1-2 TRBV5-4 NA NA CASSWAAGDGYTF TGTGCCAGCAGCTGGGCAGCAGGGGACGGCTACACCTTC
TRBJ1-1 TRBV4-1 NA NA CASSRTGDTEAFF TGCGCCAGCAGCCGTACCGGGGACACTGAAGCTTTCTTT
TRBJ2-7 TRBV6-5 TRBD1 NA CASSYLPGQGADKQYF TGTGCCAGCAGTTACCTTCCGGGACAGGGGGCTGACAAGCAGTACTTC
TRBJ1-1 TRBV6-5 NA few CASSYSNIANTEAFF TGTGCCAGCAGTTACTCGAATATTGCGAACACTGAAGCTTTCTTT
TRBJ2-3 TRBV21-1 NA NA CASISLTVSTDTQYF TGTGCCAGCATTAGCTTAACGGTTAGCACAGATACGCAGTATTTT
TRBJ1-1 TRBV29-1 NA few CSVAGMGTEAFF TGCAGCGTTGCAGGGATGGGTACTGAAGCTTTCTTT
TRBJ1-2 TRBV7-2 TRBD1 few CASSAGQGYGYTF TGTGCCAGCAGCGCGGGACAGGGCTATGGCTACACCTTC
TRBJ2-7 TRBV19 TRBD1 NA CASSFRQGAYEQYF TGTGCCAGTAGTTTCCGACAGGGAGCCTACGAGCAGTACTTC
TRBJ1-1 TRBV9 TRBD1 NA CASSVGTGGEVLTEAFF TGTGCCAGCAGCGTAGGGACAGGGGGAGAGGTTCTGACTGAAGCTTTCTTT
TRBJ1-1 TRBV4-2 TRBD1 NA CASSQETGANTEAFF TGTGCCAGCAGCCAAGAAACAGGGGCGAACACTGAAGCTTTCTTT
TRBJ2-5 TRBV6-6 NA NA CASSVGSVETQYF TGTGCCAGTTCCGTGGGTTCCGTAGAGACCCAGTACTTC
TRBJ2-6 TRBV2 TRBD1 NA CASSHQGGISGANVLTF TGTGCCAGCAGCCACCAAGGGGGCATCTCTGGGGCCAACGTCCTGACTTTC
TRBJ1-2 TRBV4-1 NA NA CASSQDLALGARHYGYTF TGCGCCAGCAGCCAAGATCTAGCGTTGGGGGCGCGCCACTATGGCTACACCTTC
TRBJ2-3 TRBV18 TRBD1 NA CASSPDRDQGDTQYF TGTGCCAGCTCGCCGGACAGGGATCAAGGAGATACGCAGTATTTT
TRBJ1-4 TRBV2 NA NA CASRVQGKGEKLFF TGTGCCAGCAGGGTACAGGGAAAGGGGGAAAAACTGTTTTTT
TRBJ1-6 TRBV5-1 TRBD1 NA CASSFYLSGQNNSPLHF TGCGCCAGCAGTTTTTACCTATCGGGACAGAATAATTCACCCCTCCACTTT
TRBJ1-2 TRBV30 NA NA CASSTGFNYGYTF TGTGCCTCTTCAACAGGATTTAACTATGGCTACACCTTC
TRBJ1-1 TRBV6-5 NA NA CASSHRGVTEAFF TGTGCCAGCAGTCACCGGGGGGTTACTGAAGCTTTCTTT